This T cell receptor (beta chain) was recovered during a study of response to subunit inactivated influenza vaccine. Points from the study as a whole: T cells newly recruited by each seasonal influenza vaccination are few, the authors suggested.

In TCRdb, the RT-PCR reads were re-called with MiXCR into one record per CDR3 protein. The table has approximately 490,000 distinct CDR3 sequences, more than 7% seen once. This clonotype was recorded at least ten times. Its antigen remains unidentified. V shed 3 bases and J 2 bases; nucleotides not matched to a gene: 4. The CDR3 contains 16 residues. The V gene's germline CDR1 is DFQATT and CDR2 SNEGSKA (reference sequence). The V gene is TRBV20-1, the J gene TRBJ2-3; TRBD2 agrees at 14 bases. The receptor was isolated from a man between 50 and 75 years old who received an inactivated influenza vaccine. Material: PBMCs from blood, obtained about 24 months after vaccination. As DNA, the CDR3 is TGCAGTGCTAGCCGGACTAGCGGGAGGACCACAGATACGCAGTATTTT. Protein product: CSASRTSGRTTDTQYF.